These T cell receptor beta chains were read from a single sample in a study of T cell repertoires in cytomegalovirus infection. Their antigens remain unidentified. TCRdb re-analysed the reads in MiXCR, keeping a single row per CDR3 protein. The sample lists about 830,000 distinct CDR3 sequences, around a third occurring once. Specimen: cultured CD8+ T cells from PBMCs, collected from culture after CMV antigen stimulation. The receptors come from a human donor in good health (CMV status not recorded). Some clones in this sample may be carry-over from other donors' samples. The CDR3 runs from the conserved cysteine through the conserved F or W. Each record gives: clone size, D gene, CDR3 length, J gene, V gene, CDR3 protein, CDR3 DNA. A D gene is named only where the DNA matches it firmly. Only some rows state a clone size, as once, few, many or a class for expanded clones.

size: .; D: .; length: 14; J: TRBJ2-7; V: TRBV6-6; CDR3: CASSYLTDRYEQYF; DNA: TGTGCCAGCAGTTACCTAACCGACAGATACGAGCAGTACTTC
size: .; D: .; length: 15; J: TRBJ2-5; V: TRBV7-9; CDR3: CASSLSPQDKETQYF; DNA: TGTGCCAGCAGCTTAAGTCCCCAAGATAAAGAGACCCAGTACTTC
size: few; D: .; length: 12; J: TRBJ1-2; V: TRBV6-1; CDR3: CASNGPLYGYTF; DNA: TGTGCCAGCAATGGGCCGCTCTATGGCTACACCTTC
size: many; D: .; length: 12; J: TRBJ1-2; V: TRBV7-9; CDR3: CASSRGNYGYTF; DNA: TGTGCCAGCAGCCGGGGTAACTATGGCTACACCTTC
size: .; D: .; length: 14; J: TRBJ1-5; V: TRBV4-1; CDR3: CASSQGDTNQPQHF; DNA: TGCGCCAGCAGCCAAGGGGACACCAATCAGCCCCAGCATTTT
size: .; D: .; length: 14; J: TRBJ2-3; V: TRBV12-3/TRBV12-4; CDR3: CASSSVGGPDTQYF; DNA: TGTGCCAGCAGTTCGGTGGGGGGGCCAGATACGCAGTATTTT
size: many; D: TRBD1; length: 17; J: TRBJ1-2; V: TRBV6-1; CDR3: CASSGPGNRGSNYGYTF; DNA: TGTGCCAGCAGTGGCCCTGGGAACAGGGGGTCTAACTATGGCTACACCTTC
size: .; D: TRBD1; length: 14; J: TRBJ1-5; V: TRBV6-6; CDR3: CASSHRGPGQPQHF; DNA: TGTGCCAGCAGCCACAGGGGGCCTGGTCAGCCCCAGCATTTT
size: .; D: TRBD2; length: 16; J: TRBJ2-3; V: TRBV9; CDR3: CASSVQRGGYTDTQYF; DNA: TGTGCCAGCAGCGTTCAGCGGGGGGGATACACAGATACGCAGTATTTT
size: .; D: .; length: 15; J: TRBJ2-5; V: TRBV12-5; CDR3: CASGLVGTNRETQYF; DNA: TGTGCTAGTGGTTTGGTAGGGACCAACCGAGAGACCCAGTACTTC
size: .; D: .; length: 12; J: TRBJ2-7; V: TRBV20-1; CDR3: CSVGARSYEQYF; DNA: TGCAGTGTTGGGGCCCGCTCCTACGAGCAGTACTTC
size: .; D: TRBD1; length: 14; J: TRBJ1-5; V: TRBV5-5; CDR3: CASSSGQAGQPQHF; DNA: TGTGCCAGCAGTTCTGGACAGGCCGGTCAGCCCCAGCATTTT
size: few; D: .; length: 14; J: TRBJ1-1; V: TRBV7-6; CDR3: CASSFRTVNTEAFF; DNA: TGTGCCAGCAGCTTCCGGACGGTGAACACTGAAGCTTTCTTT
size: .; D: TRBD2; length: 17; J: TRBJ2-1; V: TRBV4-3; CDR3: CASSQELTSGGWNEQFF; DNA: TGCGCCAGCAGCCAAGAACTGACTAGCGGGGGGTGGAATGAGCAGTTCTTC
size: few; D: .; length: 16; J: TRBJ1-4; V: TRBV5-1; CDR3: CASRKRQEGPYGKLFF; DNA: TGCGCCAGCAGGAAAAGACAGGAGGGTCCCTATGGGAAACTGTTTTTT
size: .; D: .; length: 14; J: TRBJ1-3; V: TRBV27; CDR3: CASGQTGSGNTIYF; DNA: TGTGCCAGCGGACAGACAGGCTCTGGAAACACCATATATTTT
size: .; D: .; length: 16; J: TRBJ1-2; V: TRBV27; CDR3: CASSFNPAPGNYGYTF; DNA: TGTGCCAGCAGTTTTAACCCGGCGCCAGGAAACTATGGCTACACCTTC
size: .; D: TRBD1; length: 14; J: TRBJ1-2; V: TRBV7-6; CDR3: CASSPVGQGVGYTF; DNA: TGTGCCAGCAGCCCTGTCGGACAGGGAGTTGGCTACACCTTC
size: .; D: .; length: 13; J: TRBJ2-3; V: TRBV7-6; CDR3: CASSVVMADTQYF; DNA: TGTGCCAGCAGCGTGGTTATGGCAGATACGCAGTATTTT
size: once; D: TRBD1; length: 14; J: TRBJ2-1; V: TRBV6-1; CDR3: CASSWDRDQFEQFF; DNA: TGTGCCAGCAGTTGGGACAGGGACCAATTTGAGCAGTTCTTC
size: .; D: TRBD1; length: 17; J: TRBJ2-1; V: TRBV7-6; CDR3: CASSPRRTGSPILEQFF; DNA: TGTGCCAGCAGCCCGCGACGGACAGGGTCCCCAATTCTGGAGCAGTTCTTC
size: few; D: .; length: 14; J: TRBJ1-2; V: TRBV9; CDR3: CASSASGSIVGYTF; DNA: TGTGCCAGCAGCGCCTCAGGGAGTATAGTCGGCTACACCTTC
size: .; D: .; length: 16; J: TRBJ1-1; V: TRBV27; CDR3: CASSQRHNGMITEAFF; DNA: TGTGCCAGCAGTCAAAGGCACAACGGGATGATCACTGAAGCTTTCTTT
size: .; D: TRBD1; length: 14; J: TRBJ1-2; V: TRBV20-1; CDR3: CSARTTGVVYGYTF; DNA: TGCAGTGCTAGGACCACAGGGGTTGTCTATGGCTACACCTTC
size: many; D: .; length: 16; J: TRBJ2-3; V: TRBV7-8; CDR3: CASSRPGPIRGDTQYF; DNA: TGTGCCAGCAGCCGTCCGGGGCCAATCCGGGGAGATACGCAGTATTTT
size: .; D: .; length: 13; J: TRBJ1-1; V: TRBV6-5; CDR3: CASSSGPSTEAFF; DNA: TGTGCCAGCAGTTCTGGTCCCTCTACTGAAGCTTTCTTT
size: .; D: .; length: 12; J: TRBJ1-3; V: TRBV29-1; CDR3: CSAADPGNTIYF; DNA: TGCAGCGCCGCAGATCCTGGAAACACCATATATTTT
size: .; D: .; length: 15; J: TRBJ1-1; V: TRBV7-9; CDR3: CASSLVGQGVSEAFF; DNA: TGTGCCAGCAGCTTAGTGGGCCAGGGAGTCTCTGAAGCTTTCTTT
size: few; D: .; length: 18; J: TRBJ2-2; V: TRBV6-5; CDR3: CASEAGTGVGINTGELFF; DNA: TGTGCCAGCGAAGCCGGGACCGGGGTTGGGATTAACACCGGGGAGCTGTTTTTT
size: .; D: .; length: 12; J: TRBJ1-1; V: TRBV7-9; CDR3: CASSLNRFEAFF; DNA: TGTGCCAGCAGCTTAAACAGGTTCGAAGCTTTCTTT
size: .; D: .; length: 14; J: TRBJ2-5; V: TRBV12-3/TRBV12-4; CDR3: CASSSARAGETQYF; DNA: TGTGCCAGCAGCTCCGCACGGGCCGGAGAGACCCAGTACTTC
size: .; D: TRBD2; length: 15; J: TRBJ2-7; V: TRBV7-6; CDR3: CASSPGLAGVYEQYF; DNA: TGTGCCAGCAGCCCCGGACTAGCGGGCGTCTACGAGCAGTACTTC
size: .; D: .; length: 15; J: TRBJ2-2; V: TRBV12-3/TRBV12-4; CDR3: CASSPGVSWTGELFF; DNA: TGTGCCAGCAGCCCTGGTGTCAGCTGGACCGGGGAGCTGTTTTTT
size: .; D: .; length: 14; J: TRBJ1-4; V: TRBV13; CDR3: CASHLWGASEKLFF; DNA: TGTGCCAGCCACCTTTGGGGAGCGAGTGAAAAACTGTTTTTT
size: few; D: .; length: 14; J: TRBJ1-2; V: TRBV7-2; CDR3: CASSLAERGEGYTF; DNA: TGTGCCAGCAGCTTAGCGGAAAGGGGCGAAGGCTACACCTTC
size: many; D: .; length: 17; J: TRBJ2-3; V: TRBV6-6; CDR3: CASSYSNPESSTDTQYF; DNA: TGTGCCAGCAGTTACTCCAACCCGGAGTCTAGCACAGATACGCAGTATTTT
size: few; D: .; length: 16; J: TRBJ1-6; V: TRBV28; CDR3: CASSLGGRPYNSPLHF; DNA: TGTGCCAGCAGTTTAGGAGGCAGGCCCTATAATTCACCCCTCCACTTT
size: few; D: TRBD1; length: 12; J: TRBJ2-5; V: TRBV7-9; CDR3: CAGRQGQETQYF; DNA: TGTGCCGGGAGACAGGGTCAAGAGACCCAGTACTTC
size: many; D: TRBD1; length: 15; J: TRBJ1-2; V: TRBV7-2; CDR3: CASSLMIGTGDGYTF; DNA: TGTGCCAGCAGCTTAATGATCGGGACAGGGGATGGCTACACCTTC
size: .; D: .; length: 14; J: TRBJ1-4; V: TRBV6-5; CDR3: CASSSGDVSEKLFF; DNA: TGTGCCAGCAGTTCAGGGGACGTGTCTGAAAAACTGTTTTTT
size: many; D: .; length: 15; J: TRBJ1-1; V: TRBV7-2; CDR3: CASRLTDLGETEAFF; DNA: TGTGCCAGCAGATTAACAGACCTGGGCGAGACTGAAGCTTTCTTT
size: few; D: .; length: 14; J: TRBJ2-4; V: TRBV7-9; CDR3: CASSLDIAKNIQYF; DNA: TGTGCCAGCAGCTTGGACATAGCCAAAAACATTCAGTACTTC
size: .; D: TRBD1; length: 17; J: TRBJ1-2; V: TRBV12-3/TRBV12-4; CDR3: CASSWDSVLLKVDGYTF; DNA: TGTGCCAGCAGCTGGGACAGTGTGCTCCTTAAGGTTGATGGCTACACCTTC
size: few; D: TRBD1; length: 16; J: TRBJ2-5; V: TRBV7-6; CDR3: CASSLDLGTGGETQYF; DNA: TGTGCCAGCAGCTTAGATTTGGGGACAGGAGGAGAGACCCAGTACTTC
size: .; D: .; length: 14; J: TRBJ1-4; V: TRBV7-3; CDR3: CASNDDGTNEKLFF; DNA: TGTGCCAGCAACGACGACGGGACTAATGAAAAACTGTTTTTT
size: .; D: TRBD1; length: 15; J: TRBJ2-7; V: TRBV6-1; CDR3: CASSEADRGLREQYF; DNA: TGTGCCAGCAGTGAAGCGGACAGGGGGCTCCGCGAGCAGTACTTC
size: .; D: .; length: 16; J: TRBJ2-1; V: TRBV6-1; CDR3: CASSELEYSGYNEQFF; DNA: TGTGCCAGCAGTGAACTTGAGTACTCGGGGTACAATGAGCAGTTCTTC
size: few; D: TRBD1; length: 16; J: TRBJ1-2; V: TRBV6-2/TRBV6-3; CDR3: CASSSGQGATNYGYTF; DNA: TGTGCCAGCAGTAGCGGACAGGGGGCAACGAACTATGGCTACACCTTC
size: many; D: .; length: 14; J: TRBJ2-5; V: TRBV2; CDR3: CASRAVDTQETQYF; DNA: TGTGCCAGCAGGGCTGTCGATACACAAGAGACCCAGTACTTC
size: few; D: .; length: 15; J: TRBJ2-1; V: TRBV5-1; CDR3: CASSQGGQLYNEQFF; DNA: TGCGCCAGCAGCCAGGGGGGACAGCTCTACAATGAGCAGTTCTTC
size: .; D: TRBD1; length: 13; J: TRBJ2-5; V: TRBV6-5; CDR3: CASSPSTGQVLYF; DNA: TGTGCCAGCAGTCCCTCAACTGGACAGGTTTTGTACTTC
size: .; D: .; length: 10; J: TRBJ2-1; V: TRBV6-2/TRBV6-3; CDR3: CASRVNEQFF; DNA: TGTGCCAGCAGAGTGAATGAGCAGTTCTTC
size: few; D: .; length: 14; J: TRBJ1-4; V: TRBV12-3/TRBV12-4; CDR3: CASSPRVSNEKLFF; DNA: TGTGCCAGCAGCCCCAGGGTATCTAATGAAAAACTGTTTTTT
size: many; D: TRBD2; length: 16; J: TRBJ2-3; V: TRBV7-2; CDR3: CASSTVGGALADTQYF; DNA: TGTGCCAGCAGCACGGTCGGGGGGGCCTTGGCAGATACGCAGTATTTT
size: .; D: .; length: 15; J: TRBJ2-3; V: TRBV2; CDR3: CASDGSWGSTDTQYF; DNA: TGTGCCAGCGATGGTAGCTGGGGGAGCACAGATACGCAGTATTTT